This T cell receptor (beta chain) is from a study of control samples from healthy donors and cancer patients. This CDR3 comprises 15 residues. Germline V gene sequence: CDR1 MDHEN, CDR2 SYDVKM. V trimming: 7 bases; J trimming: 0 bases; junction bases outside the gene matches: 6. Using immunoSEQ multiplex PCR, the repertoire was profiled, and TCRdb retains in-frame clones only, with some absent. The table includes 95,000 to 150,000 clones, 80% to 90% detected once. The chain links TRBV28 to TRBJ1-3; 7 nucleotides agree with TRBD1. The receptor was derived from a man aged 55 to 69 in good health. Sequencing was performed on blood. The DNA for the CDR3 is TGTGCCAGCATAGGGGGGACAGCCTCTGGAAACACCATATATTTT. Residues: CASIGGTASGNTIYF.